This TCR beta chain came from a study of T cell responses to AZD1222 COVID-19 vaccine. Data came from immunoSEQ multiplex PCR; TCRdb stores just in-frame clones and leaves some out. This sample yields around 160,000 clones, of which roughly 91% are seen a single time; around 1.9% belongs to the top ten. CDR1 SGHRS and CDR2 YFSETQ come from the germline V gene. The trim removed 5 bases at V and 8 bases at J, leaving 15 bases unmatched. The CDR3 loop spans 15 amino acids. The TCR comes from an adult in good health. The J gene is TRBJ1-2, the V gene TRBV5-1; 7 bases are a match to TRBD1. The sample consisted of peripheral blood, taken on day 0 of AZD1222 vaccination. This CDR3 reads CASSIGQATYEGYTF. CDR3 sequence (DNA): TGCGCCAGCAGTATCGGACAGGCAACCTATGAAGGCTACACCTTC.